These 9 T cell receptor beta chains share one sample of origin, sequenced in a study of low-dose radiotherapy and immunotherapy resistance in tumors. First-strand cDNA relied on TRAV- and TRBV-specific primers spanning alpha and beta chains. The PCR that amplified TCRs ran for 20 to 25 cycles, relying on a constant-region primer and a V-primer adapter. TCRdb re-called the reads through MiXCR, storing one row per CDR3 protein. The repertoire holds 11,000 to 15,000 distinct CDR3 sequences, more than 65% seen once, with 4% to 6% in the top ten. The receptor set was obtained from a human donor with advanced metastatic prostate, ovarian, gallbladder or colorectal cancer (not recorded which). This table probably holds off-target reads from a library built for another chain.

The CDR3 reads CASSSHPGNEQFF. The CDR3 DNA is TGTGCCAGCAGCTCGCATCCCGGTAATGAGCAGTTCTTC. The V call is TRBV7-2, the J call TRBJ2-1, with D hard to call. Trimming shortened V by 4 bases and J by 7 bases, and 11 bases separated the two germline ends. CDR3 size: 13 residues. Germline assignment: CDR1 SGHTA and CDR2 FQGNSA.

This clonotype occurred once. This rearrangement joins TRBV15 to TRBJ2-3; 8 bases map to TRBD2. Germline CDR1 is LNHNV and CDR2 is YYDKDF (reference sequence). The ends lost 0 bases at V and 0 bases at J; junction bases unmatched: 8. This CDR3 has 18 amino acids. The CDR3 sequence is CATSRDVREGRSTDTQYF. The CDR3 nucleotides are TGTGCCACCAGCAGAGACGTCCGGGAGGGCCGTAGCACAGATACGCAGTATTTT.

DNA for the CDR3: TGTGCCAGCAGCCAAGTAGCGGGGGGGCCCACAGATACGCAGTATTTT. As protein: CASSQVAGGPTDTQYF. This chain connects TRBV4-2 to TRBJ2-3; the match to TRBD2 covers 11 bases. Germline trimming cut 1 base from V and 2 bases from J; bases unmatched to any gene: 2. Per germline, CDR1 LGHNA and CDR2 YNFKEQ. The CDR3 totals 16 residues.

This rearrangement joins TRBV12-3 or TRBV12-4 to TRBJ1-1; no firm D call. V lost 1 base, J lost 2 bases, and 5 bases lay in between. This CDR3 is built from 13 residues. The CDR3 DNA follows: TGTGCCAGCAGTTTAGAGGTTAACACTGAAGCTTTCTTT. This codes for CASSLEVNTEAFF.

This clonotype was recorded a few times. The rearrangement uses TRBV5-1 and TRBJ2-3; D may correspond to TRBD1 or TRBD2 (5 bases each). Germline assignment: CDR1 SGHRS and CDR2 YFSETQ. The V end was cut by 1 base, the J end by 4 bases, with 13 bases between. The CDR3 length is 15 residues. CDR3 in amino acids: CASSLNQGDADTQYF. Here the CDR3 DNA reads TGCGCCAGCAGCTTGAATCAAGGGGACGCAGATACGCAGTATTTT.

V usage is TRBV5-1 and J usage is TRBJ1-2; TRBD1 matches 9 bases. The CDR3 totals 17 residues. CDR1 is SGHRS, CDR2 YFSETQ, per germline. With V trimmed by 3 bases and J by 3 bases, 12 bases remained unmatched. This CDR3 is CASSSSGTGIEDYGYTF. For the CDR3, the DNA is TGCGCCAGCAGCTCGTCCGGGACAGGGATCGAGGACTATGGCTACACCTTC.

This chain connects TRBV12-5 to TRBJ2-4, with 8 bases matching TRBD1. This CDR3 comprises 15 residues. V gave up 6 bases and J gave up 6 bases; unmatched junction bases: 10. Germline CDR1 and CDR2: LGHNT and FRNRAP. CDR3 protein: CASGVGRQGPNIQYF. Written as DNA, the CDR3 is TGTGCTAGTGGGGTAGGCCGACAGGGGCCAAACATTCAGTACTTC.

The V gene is TRBV5-1, the J gene TRBJ2-3, with D tentatively TRBD2 (6 bases). Per the germline V gene, CDR1 is SGHRS and CDR2 is YFSETQ. This CDR3 is built from 15 residues. V gave up 0 bases and J gave up 6 bases, with 14 bases separating them. CDR3 coding DNA: TGCGCCAGCAGCTTGGGGGCGGGGTACCTGGATACGCAGTATTTT. Translation: CASSLGAGYLDTQYF.

The genes are TRBV5-1 and TRBJ2-3, with D uncertain. The ends were cut back, 0 bases at V and 1 base at J, with 9 bases in the middle. CDR1 is SGHRS and CDR2 is YFSETQ in the germline V gene. The CDR3 contains 15 residues. CDR3 in amino acids: CASSLEDSGTDTQYF. The CDR3 nucleotides read TGCGCCAGCAGCTTGGAAGATAGTGGCACAGATACGCAGTATTTT. The whole variable domain, remainder taken from reference TRBV5-1 and TRBJ2-3, is KAGVTQTPRYLIKTRGQQVTLSCSPISGHRSVSWYQQTPGQGLQFLFEYFSETQRNKGNFPGRFSGRQFSNSRSEMNVSTLELGDSALYLCASSLEDSGTDTQYFGPGTRLTVL.